This is a list of T cell receptor beta chains from one sample in a study of T cells after yellow fever vaccination. TCRdb re-called the 5' RACE reads with MiXCR, one entry per CDR3 protein. The table includes under 200,000 distinct CDR3 sequences, 6% to 7.5% detected once. Sample: CD4+ T cells sorted from PBMCs, taken less than 6 days after the first yellow fever vaccination. The receptors originated from a man aged 18 to 29 who received the YFV17D yellow fever vaccine. Each CDR3 is given with its conserved first and last residue. The D gene is left open where the match is weak. Clone size appears in some rows only: once, few, many, or a class for an expanded clone.

>TRBV5-4|NA|TRBJ2-1|many
TGTGCCAGCAGCTTGGGCCAGAGCGAGCAGTTCTTC
CASSLGQSEQFF
>TRBV12-3/TRBV12-4|NA|TRBJ2-3|many
TGTGCCAGCAGTCTCCTCCTAGCTCATACGCAGTATTTT
CASSLLLAHTQYF
>TRBV5-4|NA|TRBJ2-2|NA
TGTGCCAGCAGCTCGGCTACAACGAACACCGGGGAGCTGTTTTTT
CASSSATTNTGELFF
>TRBV4-3|NA|TRBJ2-2|few
TGCGCCAGCAGCCTCCGTCCGGGGCTTGCGGGGACCGGGGAGCTGTTTTTT
CASSLRPGLAGTGELFF
>TRBV12-3/TRBV12-4|NA|TRBJ2-5|NA
TGTGCCAGCAGTTTAGACCCTTCGCGGGAAGAAGGGACCCAGTACTTC
CASSLDPSREEGTQYF
>TRBV12-3/TRBV12-4|NA|TRBJ2-3|many
TGTGCCAGCAAAACGGACAGCACCACAGATACGCAGTATTTT
CASKTDSTTDTQYF
>TRBV7-3|NA|TRBJ1-6|NA
TGTGCCAGCAGCCTAAGGGTGGATTCTAATTCACCCCTCCACTTT
CASSLRVDSNSPLHF
>TRBV7-3|NA|TRBJ2-1|many
TGTGCCAGCAGCTCAGACCCAAGCTCCTACAATGAGCAGTTCTTC
CASSSDPSSYNEQFF
>TRBV7-3|TRBD1|TRBJ1-1|few
TGTGCCAGCAGCTACCGGGACAGCGCTAATGAAGCTTTCTTT
CASSYRDSANEAFF
>TRBV5-6|NA|TRBJ2-1|many
TGTGCCAGCAGCCGTGGGGGGGGCTTAGGTTATGAGCAGTTCTTC
CASSRGGGLGYEQFF
>TRBV12-3/TRBV12-4|NA|TRBJ1-4|many
TGTGCCAGCAGCGATGTCGGACAGTTAAATGAAAAACTGTTTTTT
CASSDVGQLNEKLFF
>TRBV5-1|TRBD1|TRBJ2-7|many
TGCGCCAGCAGCACCAGGACAGGGGGCCCCTACGAGCAGTACTTC
CASSTRTGGPYEQYF
>TRBV20-1|TRBD2|TRBJ2-1|many
TGCAGTGCTGATAGCGGGGGGGCCGATGAGCAGTTCTTC
CSADSGGADEQFF
>TRBV6-1|TRBD2|TRBJ2-2|many
TGTGCCAGCAGCGTGGCGGGGGGGCGCGGCACCGGGGAGCTGTTTTTT
CASSVAGGRGTGELFF
>TRBV23-1|NA|TRBJ2-3|few
TGCGCCAGCAGTCAATGGGTAGTTTGGAGGGGCACAGATACGCAGTATTTT
CASSQWVVWRGTDTQYF
>TRBV18|NA|TRBJ2-1|NA
TGTGCCAGCTCAGAAAGCGGGTTTTCTTACAATGAGCAGTTCTTC
CASSESGFSYNEQFF
>TRBV7-3|NA|TRBJ2-1|few
TGTGCCAGCAGCTTATACGGGGTTGGAAACAATGAGCAGTTCTTC
CASSLYGVGNNEQFF
>TRBV3-1|TRBD1|TRBJ1-2|NA
TGTGCCAGCAGCAAGGGGAAGGAACGGGACAGGGCCGGTTATTATGGCTACACCTTC
CASSKGKERDRAGYYGYTF
>TRBV3-1|NA|TRBJ2-5|few
TGTGCCAGCAGCCAACACCAAGAGACCCAGTACTTC
CASSQHQETQYF
>TRBV6-5|TRBD2|TRBJ2-7|many
TGTGCCAGCAGAGCGGGGTTTAGCTCCTACGAGCAGTACTTC
CASRAGFSSYEQYF
>TRBV4-2|NA|TRBJ2-5|many
TGTGCCAGCAGCGACGACAGTACTAGGGAGACCCAGTACTTC
CASSDDSTRETQYF
>TRBV7-2|NA|TRBJ1-1|few
TGTGCCAGCAGCTTAGAGGTTCTGTTTAACACTGAAGCTTTCTTT
CASSLEVLFNTEAFF
>TRBV10-2|NA|TRBJ2-1|many
TGCGCCAGCTGTGACCAAACCTATGAGCAGTTCTTC
CASCDQTYEQFF